Shown below are 19 T cell receptor beta chains from a single sample sequenced in a study of T cell repertoires in cytomegalovirus infection. TCRdb re-analysed the reads in MiXCR, keeping a single row per CDR3 protein. In the table there are 300,000 to 400,000 distinct CDR3 sequences, roughly 25% of which are singletons. These receptors' targets are unknown. The source material was cultured PBMCs, sampled from culture after CMV antigen stimulation. Receptors were obtained from a human donor in good health (CMV status not recorded). Some clones in this sample may be carry-over from other donors' samples.

In this sample, this clonotype turned up many times. The V and J genes are TRBV7-9 and TRBJ1-2; D might be TRBD1 (6 bases). Per germline, CDR1 SEHNR and CDR2 FQNEAQ (reference sequence). V lost 8 bases, J lost 4 bases, and 17 bases lay in between. This CDR3 spans 14 amino acids. CDR3 in amino acids: CASWGTSGAYGYTF. CDR3 coding DNA: TGTGCCAGCTGGGGGACATCCGGGGCCTATGGCTACACCTTC. Using reference TRBV7-9 and TRBJ1-2 for the parts outside the CDR3, the full variable domain is DTGVSQNPRHKITKRGQNVTFRCDPISEHNRLYWYRQTLGQGPEFLTYFQNEAQLEKSRLLSDRFSAERPKGSFSTLEIQRTEQGDSAMYLCASWGTSGAYGYTFGSGTRLTVV.

This clonotype was recorded a few times. The chain couples TRBV19 to TRBJ2-7; 10 nucleotides line up with TRBD2. CDR1 LNHDA and CDR2 SQIVND come from the germline V gene (reference sequence). V was pared by 5 bases and J by 2 bases, with 6 bases of the junction left unmatched. The CDR3 loop spans 15 amino acids. The CDR3 sequence is CASSVTSGPPYEQYF. The CDR3 region has the DNA TGTGCCAGTAGTGTGACTAGCGGGCCACCCTACGAGCAGTACTTC.

This clonotype was detected a few times. V gene TRBV19 combines with J gene TRBJ2-1, with D possibly matching TRBD2 (5 bases). CDR1 is LNHDA, CDR2 SQIVND, per germline (reference sequence). CDR3 length equals 14 residues. V was trimmed by 6 bases and J by 8 bases, leaving 17 bases between them. This CDR3 reads CASSRNTRDHEQFF. The CDR3 bases are TGTGCCAGTAGCCGGAACACGAGGGATCATGAGCAGTTCTTC.

The chain links TRBV12-3 or TRBV12-4 to TRBJ1-3; D is unresolved. CDR3 length: 14 residues. V was shortened by 7 bases and J by 2 bases, with 12 bases between the two germline ends. CDR3 residues: CASNPGPTGNTIYF. CDR3 DNA sequence: TGTGCCAGCAACCCGGGCCCTACTGGAAACACCATATATTTT.

Concerning this clonotype: Compared with germline, one end of the junction differs, possibly owing to a read error. V is TRBV12-3 or TRBV12-4 and J is TRBJ1-5; D is ambiguous. The CDR3 length is 13 residues. The CDR3 here is CAGRWQDHQPQHF. The CDR3 DNA reads as TGTGCCGGCAGGTGGCAGGACCATCAGCCCCAGCATTTT.

This clonotype was counted a few times. The chain is built from TRBV4-3 and TRBJ2-1; 7 nucleotides match TRBD2. The CDR3 covers 17 residues. V dropped 0 bases and J dropped 7; count of bases not matched to a gene: 12. Germline V lookup: CDR1 LGHNA, CDR2 YSLEER. CDR3 region: CASSQDLGRALTNEQFF. DNA for the CDR3: TGCGCCAGCAGCCAAGATTTGGGGAGGGCCCTTACAAATGAGCAGTTCTTC.

The chain uses TRBV4-1 and TRBJ2-7; D gene ambiguous. The V and J ends lost 2 bases and 0 bases respectively, with 11 bases between them. From germline, CDR1 is MGHRA and CDR2 YSYEKL. The CDR3 is 15 residues long. The CDR3 spells CASSQQLQSSYEQYF. As DNA, the CDR3 is TGCGCCAGCAGCCAACAGTTACAGAGCTCCTACGAGCAGTACTTC.

This CDR3 is CASSRGGVWWPNTGELFF. The CDR3 nucleotides are TGCGCCAGCAGCCGGGGGGGGGTTTGGTGGCCGAACACCGGGGAGCTGTTTTTT. This rearrangement joins TRBV4-3 to TRBJ2-2; 7 bases line up with TRBD2. This CDR3 region has 18 residues. J gave up 0 bases and V 4 bases, and 11 bases lay outside the gene matches. CDR1 LGHNA and CDR2 YSLEER come from the germline V gene.

The chain uses TRBV12-3 or TRBV12-4 and TRBJ1-1; possibly TRBD1 for D (5 bases). V lost 3 bases and J lost 0, with 11 bases in between. The CDR3 length is 15 residues. This CDR3 is CASSFFGRVNTEAFF. For the CDR3, the DNA is TGTGCCAGCAGTTTTTTCGGCAGGGTGAACACTGAAGCTTTCTTT.

The rearrangement links TRBV5-1 to TRBJ2-7; 9 bases are a match to TRBD2. The germline V gene encodes CDR1 SGHRS and CDR2 YFSETQ. V dropped 4 bases and J dropped 6; count of bases not matched to a gene: 11. The CDR3 loop spans 15 amino acids. The CDR3 DNA is TGCGCCAGCAGCCGAGGAGGGATAGCGGGAGCCGAGCAGTACTTC. Amino acid sequence: CASSRGGIAGAEQYF.

The CDR3: CSARQGARETQYF. CDR3 bases: TGCAGTGCTAGACAGGGGGCGCGGGAGACCCAGTACTTC. The chain combines TRBV20-1 with TRBJ2-5, with 8 bases matching TRBD1. This CDR3 is 13 amino acids long. With 2 bases clipped from V and 5 bases from J, the junction kept 4 bases outside the gene matches. Germline CDR1 and CDR2: DFQATT and SNEGSKA (reference sequence).

J is TRBJ2-1 and V is TRBV11-3, with 9 bases matching TRBD2. Germline V gene sequence: CDR1 SGHNT, CDR2 YENEEA. The length of the CDR3 is 14 residues. V trimming: 5 bases; J trimming: 3 bases; junction bases outside the gene matches: 2. The CDR3 DNA sequence: TGTGCCAGCAGCCCGACTAGCGGCTACAATGAGCAGTTCTTC. Amino acid sequence: CASSPTSGYNEQFF.

This clonotype was seen more than once but under ten times. The chain employs TRBV5-4 and TRBJ2-1, with TRBD2 matching over 7 bases. J lost 4 bases, V lost 1 base, and 8 bases had no gene match. CDR1 SGHNT and CDR2 YYREEE come from the germline V gene (reference sequence). The CDR3 spans 16 residues. CDR3 in DNA: TGTGCCAGCAGCTTGCGCCTGACGGGAGGATACAATGAGCAGTTCTTC. Encoded protein: CASSLRLTGGYNEQFF.

This clonotype was counted only a few times. The CDR3 loop is CASSYSLGGVSYNEQFF. CDR3 DNA sequence: TGTGCCAGCAGTTACTCATTAGGGGGAGTGTCCTACAATGAGCAGTTCTTC. This chain links TRBV12-3 or TRBV12-4 with TRBJ2-1; tentatively, D is TRBD1 (6 bases). The CDR3 totals 17 residues. V was trimmed by 4 bases and J by 1 base, leaving 17 bases between them.

The rearrangement joins TRBV7-3 to TRBJ2-1, with TRBD2 matching 13 bases. The CDR3 is 15 amino acids. CDR1 is SGHTA and CDR2 is FQGTGA in the germline V gene. V gave up 5 bases and J gave up 8 bases; unmatched junction bases: 6. The DNA of the CDR3 is TGTGCCAGCAGCCCAACTAGCGGGAGGGCCTATGAGCAGTTCTTC. Translation: CASSPTSGRAYEQFF.

This clonotype was found many times. This chain joins TRBV7-2 and TRBJ2-5; tentative D call: TRBD2 (6 bases). This CDR3 comprises 14 residues. With 3 bases removed from V and 0 bases from J, the gap between germline ends came to 8 bases. Germline loops: CDR1 SGHTA, CDR2 FQGNSA. Here the CDR3 reads CASSLGRHQETQYF. For the CDR3, the DNA is TGTGCCAGCAGCTTGGGGAGGCACCAAGAGACCCAGTACTTC.

This sequence joins TRBV5-1 and TRBJ1-4; D possibly corresponds to TRBD1 (5 bases). Germline V gene sequence: CDR1 SGHRS, CDR2 YFSETQ. Trimming left V 3 bases short and J 13 bases short, with 19 bases between. The CDR3 has 14 residues. The CDR3 region is CASSWGTLEGGLFF. In DNA, the CDR3 is TGCGCCAGCAGCTGGGGGACCCTTGAGGGAGGACTGTTTTTT.

The CDR3 spells CASSAISLGAWATGELFF. The DNA for the CDR3 is TGTGCCAGCAGCGCAATCTCTTTGGGGGCCTGGGCCACCGGGGAGCTGTTTTTT. The chain joins TRBV7-9 to TRBJ2-2; weak D call: TRBD1 (6 bases). This CDR3 is built from 18 residues. The V end lost 5 bases, the J end lost 4 bases, and 23 bases lay between the germline ends. In germline, CDR1 is SEHNR, CDR2 FQNEAQ (reference sequence).

The V call is TRBV6-1, the J call TRBJ1-2; D is unclear. The CDR3 is 10 residues long. CDR1 MNHNS and CDR2 SASEGT come from the germline V gene. Trimming took 4 bases from V and 7 from J, leaving 4 bases between them. CDR3 DNA: TGTGCCAGCAGTGCGCTTGGCTACACCTTC. Translating it yields CASSALGYTF.